The 5 T cell receptor beta chains given below trace back to one sample, sequenced in a study of blood T cell repertoires in COVID-19. The protocol was immunoSEQ multiplex PCR, while the TCRdb copy is restricted to in-frame clones and leaves out a portion. The data contain approximately 200,000 clones, 80% to 90% of them singletons. What was sequenced was peripheral blood. The source is a human donor with active or convalescent COVID-19. The donor label of this sample is uncertain.

The V gene is TRBV3-1 (or the pseudogene TRBV3-2), the J gene TRBJ1-6; 9 nucleotides align to TRBD1. This CDR3 is built from 14 residues. After removal of 1 base from V and 11 bases from J, the junction contained 3 bases not matched to a gene. Per the germline V gene, CDR1 is LGHDT and CDR2 is YNNKEL (reference sequence). The DNA for the CDR3 is TGTGCCAGCAGCCAAGTGGGACAGGGTGCACCCCTCCACTTT. Translating it yields CASSQVGQGAPLHF.

The gene calls are TRBV2 and TRBJ1-1, with D hard to call. This CDR3 contains 14 residues. V shed 5 bases and J shed 0 bases, with 10 bases lying between them. Germline lookup yields CDR1 SNHLY and CDR2 FYNNEI. The CDR3 protein is CASSTVHLNTEAFF. CDR3 nucleotides: TGTGCCAGCAGTACCGTACACCTGAACACTGAAGCTTTCTTT.

J is TRBJ2-2 and V is TRBV2, with a weak D call TRBD2 (6 bases). This CDR3 is 14 amino acids long. The V gene's germline CDR1 is SNHLY and CDR2 FYNNEI. Trimming pared 6 bases from V and 6 bases from J, leaving 14 bases between. The CDR3 nucleotides read TGTGCCAGCAGCCGCAAGGGCGGGGCCGGGGAGCTGTTTTTT. Encoded protein: CASSRKGGAGELFF.

V is TRBV9 and J is TRBJ2-6, with unresolved D. CDR3 length: 18 amino acids. Trimming removed 4 bases at V and 0 bases at J, with 17 bases between. CDR1 is SGDLS, CDR2 YYNGEE, per germline. Here the CDR3 DNA reads TGTGCCAGCAGCCCCCGCGGAGATGCAGACTCTGGGGCCAACGTCCTGACTTTC. It codes for CASSPRGDADSGANVLTF.

V and J are TRBV24-1 and TRBJ2-5; no firm D call. Trimming stripped 9 bases from V and 2 bases from J, with 12 bases between. The CDR3 runs to 13 residues. CDR1 is KGHDR, CDR2 SFDVKD, per germline. CDR3 sequence: CATARTTQETQYF. The CDR3 DNA follows: TGTGCCACCGCTAGAACAACGCAAGAGACCCAGTACTTC.